These T cell receptor beta chains were read from a single sample in a study of radiotherapy plus CTLA-4 blockade in lung cancer. Sequencing used immunoSEQ multiplex PCR; TCRdb keeps in-frame clones, though not all of them. The table has about 80,000 clones, 70% to 90% seen once; the top ten hold approximately 2.2%. Sample: peripheral blood, taken from a patient treated with radiotherapy plus ipilimumab. The source of these receptors is a human donor with non-small cell lung cancer who had a partial response to radiotherapy plus ipilimumab. The CDR3 runs from the conserved cysteine through the conserved F or W. The D gene is left open where the match is weak. Size values are once, few and many counts, or a class for expanded clones, and some rows have none.

CDR3 | DNA | length | size | V | D | J
CASSAGTGGYHIQYF | TGTGCCAGCAGCGCCGGGACAGGGGGCTATCACATTCAGTACTTC | 15 | - | TRBV2 | TRBD1 | TRBJ2-4
CASSPLTSGQYQGTQYF | TGCGCCAGCAGCCCGTTGACTAGCGGACAGTACCAAGGGACCCAGTACTTC | 17 | - | TRBV4-1 | TRBD2 | TRBJ2-5
CASSVGGTSGIAFHNEQFF | TGTGCCAGCAGCGTAGGGGGGACTAGCGGGATAGCCTTTCACAATGAGCAGTTCTTC | 19 | - | TRBV9 | TRBD2 | TRBJ2-1
CASSYADEQYF | TGTGCCAGTAGTTATGCGGACGAGCAGTACTTC | 11 | once | TRBV19 | - | TRBJ2-7
CAWSVREGEAFF | TGTGCCTGGAGTGTAAGAGAGGGTGAAGCTTTCTTT | 12 | few | TRBV30 | - | TRBJ1-1
CATKLQGGNTIYF | TGTGCCACCAAATTGCAGGGAGGAAACACCATATATTTT | 13 | few | TRBV6-5 | - | TRBJ1-3
CASSVSGTQYF | TGTGCCAGCAGCGTAAGCGGGACCCAGTACTTC | 11 | once | TRBV11-2 | - | TRBJ2-5
CASSRDGGEQFF | TGTGCCAGCAGCCGGGACGGGGGTGAGCAGTTCTTC | 12 | - | TRBV7-9 | - | TRBJ2-1
CASIPKQGSDQPQHF | TGTGCCAGCATCCCTAAACAGGGGAGTGATCAGCCCCAGCATTTT | 15 | - | TRBV19 | TRBD1 | TRBJ1-5
CASSGGSATDTQYF | TGTGCCAGCAGCGGAGGGTCCGCCACAGATACGCAGTATTTT | 14 | - | TRBV9 | - | TRBJ2-3
CASSPGGGDDTQYF | TGTGCCAGCTCACCAGGGGGGGGCGATGATACGCAGTATTTT | 14 | - | TRBV18 | - | TRBJ2-3
CASSLRQGDYGYTF | TGCGCCAGCAGCTTACGACAGGGGGACTATGGCTACACCTTC | 14 | - | TRBV5-1 | TRBD1 | TRBJ1-2
CASSATGLADYEQFF | TGTGCCAGCAGTGCAACGGGACTAGCAGATTATGAGCAGTTCTTC | 15 | - | TRBV27 | TRBD2 | TRBJ2-1
CASRGQTHQPQHF | TGTGCCAGTCGCGGACAGACACATCAGCCCCAGCATTTT | 13 | once | TRBV19 | - | TRBJ1-5
CASSGDRVANVLTF | TGTGCCAGCAGTGGGGACAGGGTGGCCAACGTCCTGACTTTC | 14 | - | TRBV25-1 | TRBD1 | TRBJ2-6
CASSSVSGRFYNEQFF | TGTGCCAGCAGTTCTGTTAGCGGTCGTTTCTACAATGAGCAGTTCTTC | 16 | - | TRBV28 | - | TRBJ2-1
CASSFLDRNQPQHF | TGTGCCAGCAGTTTTCTAGACCGTAATCAGCCCCAGCATTTT | 14 | - | TRBV27 | - | TRBJ1-5
CASTSLRGMVYGYTF | TGTGCCAGCACCTCCTTGCGGGGAATGGTCTATGGCTACACCTTC | 15 | - | TRBV6-5 | - | TRBJ1-2
CASSRRRGGDGYTF | TGTGCCAGCAGTCGCCGGAGAGGCGGCGATGGCTACACCTTC | 14 | - | TRBV6-5 | - | TRBJ1-2
CASSPREGNNEQFF | TGTGCCAGCTCACCCCGGGAGGGAAACAATGAGCAGTTCTTC | 14 | - | TRBV18 | TRBD2 | TRBJ2-1
CATAHDRLETFF | TGTGCCACGGCACACGACAGGCTCGAAACTTTCTTT | 12 | few | TRBV28 | - | TRBJ1-1
CASSPETGIGYTF | TGTGCCAGCAGTCCCGAGACAGGGATTGGCTACACCTTC | 13 | - | TRBV2 | TRBD1 | TRBJ1-2
CASSLSPGLSYEQYF | TGTGCCAGCAGTTTATCCCCAGGGTTATCCTACGAGCAGTACTTC | 15 | - | TRBV27 | - | TRBJ2-7
CASSLDGTSGNTIYF | TGCGCCAGCAGCTTGGACGGGACTTCTGGAAACACCATATATTTT | 15 | - | TRBV5-1 | - | TRBJ1-3
CASSPTSGVGEQYF | TGTGCCAGCAGTCCGACTAGCGGGGTCGGGGAGCAGTACTTC | 14 | - | TRBV6-5 | TRBD2 | TRBJ2-7
CASSGTPTGAEKLFF | TGTGCCAGCAGCGGGACTCCGACAGGGGCCGAAAAACTGTTTTTT | 15 | - | TRBV9 | TRBD1 | TRBJ1-4
CASSRSGNTIYF | TGTGCCAGTAGCCGTTCCGGAAACACCATATATTTT | 12 | - | TRBV19 | - | TRBJ1-3
CASSQGGGQGLPEQYF | TGCGCCAGCAGCCAAGGAGGGGGACAGGGGCTACCCGAGCAGTACTTC | 16 | - | TRBV4-3 | TRBD1 | TRBJ2-7
CASSAGGVSDSPLHF | TGTGCCAGCAGCGCGGGAGGGGTATCGGATTCACCCCTCCACTTT | 15 | - | TRBV9 | - | TRBJ1-6
CASRGFGTGSGELFF | TGTGCCAGCAGGGGGTTCGGGACAGGGAGCGGGGAGCTGTTTTTT | 15 | - | TRBV25-1 | TRBD1 | TRBJ2-2
CASSQAREAGNTIYF | TGCGCCAGCAGCCAAGCCAGGGAAGCTGGAAACACCATATATTTT | 15 | - | TRBV4-3 | - | TRBJ1-3
CASSLIGGNRGGYTF | TGTGCCAGCAGTCTGATTGGGGGGAATCGGGGTGGCTACACCTTC | 15 | few | TRBV28 | - | TRBJ1-2
CANQRGQVETQYF | TGTGCCAACCAGAGAGGACAGGTAGAGACCCAGTACTTC | 13 | - | TRBV2 | TRBD1 | TRBJ2-5
CASSQEFTGFINYGYTF | TGCGCCAGCAGCCAAGAATTCACAGGTTTTATTAACTATGGCTACACCTTC | 17 | once | TRBV4-3 | - | TRBJ1-2
CASSVGRGRPDTQYF | TGTGCCAGCAGCGTAGGTAGGGGGCGCCCTGATACGCAGTATTTT | 15 | - | TRBV9 | TRBD1 | TRBJ2-3
CASTRRPPAGGTYEQYF | TGTGCCAGCACCCGAAGACCCCCGGCGGGGGGTACCTACGAGCAGTACTTC | 17 | - | TRBV7-8 | TRBD2 | TRBJ2-7
CASSLEGAWTFTGAKNIQYF | TGTGCCAGTAGCTTAGAAGGCGCTTGGACCTTCACGGGGGCCAAAAACATTCAGTACTTC | 20 | - | TRBV19 | - | TRBJ2-4
CASSLQGIQETQYF | TGCGCCAGCAGCTTACAGGGGATCCAAGAGACCCAGTACTTC | 14 | - | TRBV5-1 | TRBD1 | TRBJ2-5
CASSQEGTGNWGQYF | TGCGCCAGCAGCCAAGAAGGGACAGGGAATTGGGGGCAGTATTTT | 15 | - | TRBV4-3 | TRBD1 | TRBJ2-3
CASSQDPQGFLSNQPQHF | TGCGCCAGCAGCCAGGACCCACAGGGTTTTCTTAGCAATCAGCCCCAGCATTTT | 18 | - | TRBV4-3 | - | TRBJ1-5
CASSPARGSSSGNTIYF | TGTGCCAGCTCACCGGCGCGGGGCTCAAGCTCTGGAAACACCATATATTTT | 17 | once | TRBV18 | - | TRBJ1-3
CASSLGQGLYGYTF | TGTGCCAGCAGCTTAGGACAGGGCCTCTATGGCTACACCTTC | 14 | - | TRBV13 | - | TRBJ1-2
CASSFRGPSYNSPLHF | TGTGCCAGCAGCTTCAGGGGTCCCTCCTATAATTCACCCCTCCACTTT | 16 | once | TRBV5-6 | - | TRBJ1-6
CASSLAGTRYNEQFF | TGTGCCAGCAGTCTAGCGGGAACCCGCTACAATGAGCAGTTCTTC | 15 | - | TRBV25-1 | TRBD2 | TRBJ2-1
CASSPSRWDTEAFF | TGTGCCAGTAGTCCATCCAGGTGGGACACTGAAGCTTTCTTT | 14 | - | TRBV19 | - | TRBJ1-1
CASSYTGQNTEAFF | TGCGCCAGCAGCTATACCGGACAGAACACTGAAGCTTTCTTT | 14 | few | TRBV5-1 | - | TRBJ1-1
CASSYGTGDIDEQFF | TGTGCCAGCAGTTACGGGACAGGGGATATCGATGAGCAGTTCTTC | 15 | - | TRBV6-5 | TRBD1 | TRBJ2-1
CASSFYRDPRGKLFF | TGTGCCAGCAGCTTTTACAGGGATCCCCGGGGAAAACTGTTTTTT | 15 | - | TRBV7-8 | - | TRBJ1-4
CASSPGQYHTEAFF | TGTGCCAGCAGTCCAGGACAGTACCACACTGAAGCTTTCTTT | 14 | - | TRBV2 | - | TRBJ1-1
CASSLMGGTNEKLFF | TGTGCCAGCAGCTTAATGGGGGGGACTAATGAAAAACTGTTTTTT | 15 | - | TRBV7-3 | - | TRBJ1-4
CASRRGAEGSGEQYF | TGTGCCAGCAGGAGAGGGGCGGAGGGATCTGGCGAGCAGTACTTC | 15 | - | TRBV28 | - | TRBJ2-7
CASSPGRAGQPQHF | TGTGCCAGCTCACCTGGCAGGGCGGGACAGCCCCAGCATTTT | 14 | - | TRBV18 | - | TRBJ1-5